The sequence of this T cell receptor beta chain was determined in a study of type 1 and type 2 diabetes patients. Background on the study: The cohort mixed type 1 diabetes, type 2 diabetes and nondiabetic donors. Magnetic bead positive selection isolated CD4+ or CD8+ T cells from PBMCs. Regarding the study as a whole: With limited T2D and control samples, some T1D-only expanded clones may not be T1D-specific.

All diabetic donors were classified as either type 1 or type 2 diabetes. Amplification started from genomic DNA. Multiplex PCR with 30 forward and 13 reverse primers amplified the TCR beta CDR3. Using its own MiXCR run on the multiplex PCR reads, TCRdb lists one record per CDR3 protein. The table has around 300,000 distinct CDR3 sequences, around 47% seen once. As concerns this clonotype: Antigen unknown.

Sequenced sample: peripheral blood mononuclear cells (PBMCs). This receptor was identified in a man between 18 and 29 years old with type 2 diabetes.

The CDR3 region is CSAEELAGVADTQYF. The CDR3 DNA follows: TGCAGTGCGGAAGAACTAGCGGGTGTCGCAGATACGCAGTATTTT. The V call is TRBV20-1, the J call TRBJ2-3, with TRBD2 matching over 9 bases. The CDR3 loop spans 15 amino acids. The junction had 11 bases not matched to a gene; V was cut back by 6 bases and J by 4 bases. Germline values: CDR1 DFQATT, CDR2 SNEGSKA (reference sequence).